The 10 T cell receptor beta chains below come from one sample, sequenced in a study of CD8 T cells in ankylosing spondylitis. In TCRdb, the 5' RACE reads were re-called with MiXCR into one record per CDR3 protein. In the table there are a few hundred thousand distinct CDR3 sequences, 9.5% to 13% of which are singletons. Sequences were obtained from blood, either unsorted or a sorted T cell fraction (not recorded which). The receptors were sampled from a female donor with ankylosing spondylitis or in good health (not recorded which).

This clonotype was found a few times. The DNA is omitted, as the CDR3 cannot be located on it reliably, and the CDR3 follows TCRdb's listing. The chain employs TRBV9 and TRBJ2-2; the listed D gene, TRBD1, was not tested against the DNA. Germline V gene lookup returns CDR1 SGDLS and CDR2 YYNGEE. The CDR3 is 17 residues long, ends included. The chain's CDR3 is CASSEGPGPRTPGSCFF.

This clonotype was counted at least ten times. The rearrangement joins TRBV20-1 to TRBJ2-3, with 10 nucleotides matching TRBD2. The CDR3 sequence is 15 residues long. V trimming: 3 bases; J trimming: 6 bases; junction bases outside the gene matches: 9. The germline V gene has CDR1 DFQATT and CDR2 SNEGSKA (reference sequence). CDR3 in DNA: TGCAGTGCTAGGAGGGGAGCGGGAGGGATGGATACGCAGTATTTT. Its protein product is CSARRGAGGMDTQYF.

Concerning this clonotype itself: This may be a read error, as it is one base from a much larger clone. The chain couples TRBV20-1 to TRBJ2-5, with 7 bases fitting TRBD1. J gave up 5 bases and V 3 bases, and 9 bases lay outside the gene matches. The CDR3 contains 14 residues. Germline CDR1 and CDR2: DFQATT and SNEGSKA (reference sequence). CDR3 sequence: CSARGRGRGETQYF. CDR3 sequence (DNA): TGCAGTGCTAGGGGCAGGGGGAGAGGCGAGACCCAGTACTTC.

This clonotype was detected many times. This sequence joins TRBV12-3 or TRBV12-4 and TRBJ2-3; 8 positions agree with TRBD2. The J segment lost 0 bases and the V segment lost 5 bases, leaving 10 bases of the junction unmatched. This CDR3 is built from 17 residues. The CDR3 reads CASSPSPGGGSTDTQYF. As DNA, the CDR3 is TGTGCCAGCAGTCCCTCCCCCGGCGGGGGGAGCACAGATACGCAGTATTTT.

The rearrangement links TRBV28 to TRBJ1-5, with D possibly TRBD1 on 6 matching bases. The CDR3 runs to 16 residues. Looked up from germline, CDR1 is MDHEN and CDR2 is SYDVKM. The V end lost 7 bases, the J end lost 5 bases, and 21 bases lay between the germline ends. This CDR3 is CASMSPTRGKHQPQHF. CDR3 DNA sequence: TGTGCCAGCATGTCACCGACTAGGGGGAAACATCAGCCCCAGCATTTT.

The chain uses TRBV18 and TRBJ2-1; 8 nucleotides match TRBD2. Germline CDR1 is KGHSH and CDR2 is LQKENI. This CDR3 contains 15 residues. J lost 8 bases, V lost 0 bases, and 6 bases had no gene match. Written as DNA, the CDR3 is TGTGCCAGCTCACCACCCAGCGGGAGTAAAGATGAGCAGTTCTTC. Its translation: CASSPPSGSKDEQFF.

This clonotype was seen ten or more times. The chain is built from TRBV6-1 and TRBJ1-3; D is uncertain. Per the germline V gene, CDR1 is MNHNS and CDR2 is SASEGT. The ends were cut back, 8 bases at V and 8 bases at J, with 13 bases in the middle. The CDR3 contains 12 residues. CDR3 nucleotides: TGTGCCAGCTCCATCTCTCCGTACACCATATATTTT. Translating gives CASSISPYTIYF.

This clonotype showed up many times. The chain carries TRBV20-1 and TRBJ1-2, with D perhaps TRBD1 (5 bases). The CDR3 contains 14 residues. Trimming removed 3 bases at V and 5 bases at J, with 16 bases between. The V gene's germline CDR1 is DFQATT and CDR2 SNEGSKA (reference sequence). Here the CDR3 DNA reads TGCAGTGCTAGTGGGACGGACCTCAATTATGGCTACACCTTC. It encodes CSASGTDLNYGYTF.

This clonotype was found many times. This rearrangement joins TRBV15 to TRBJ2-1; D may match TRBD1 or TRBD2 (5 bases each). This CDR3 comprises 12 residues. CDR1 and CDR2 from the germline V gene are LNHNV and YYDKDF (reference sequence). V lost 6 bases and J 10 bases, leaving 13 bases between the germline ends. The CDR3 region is CATSGDPLEQFF. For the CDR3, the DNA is TGTGCCACCAGTGGGGACCCCCTGGAGCAGTTCTTC.

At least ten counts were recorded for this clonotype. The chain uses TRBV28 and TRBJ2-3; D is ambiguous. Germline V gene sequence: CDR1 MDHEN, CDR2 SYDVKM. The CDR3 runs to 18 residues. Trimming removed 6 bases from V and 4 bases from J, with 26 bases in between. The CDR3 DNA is TGTGCCAGCAGCCGATTCCCGACAAACGGTTTAAGGGCAGATACGCAGTATTTT. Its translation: CASSRFPTNGLRADTQYF.